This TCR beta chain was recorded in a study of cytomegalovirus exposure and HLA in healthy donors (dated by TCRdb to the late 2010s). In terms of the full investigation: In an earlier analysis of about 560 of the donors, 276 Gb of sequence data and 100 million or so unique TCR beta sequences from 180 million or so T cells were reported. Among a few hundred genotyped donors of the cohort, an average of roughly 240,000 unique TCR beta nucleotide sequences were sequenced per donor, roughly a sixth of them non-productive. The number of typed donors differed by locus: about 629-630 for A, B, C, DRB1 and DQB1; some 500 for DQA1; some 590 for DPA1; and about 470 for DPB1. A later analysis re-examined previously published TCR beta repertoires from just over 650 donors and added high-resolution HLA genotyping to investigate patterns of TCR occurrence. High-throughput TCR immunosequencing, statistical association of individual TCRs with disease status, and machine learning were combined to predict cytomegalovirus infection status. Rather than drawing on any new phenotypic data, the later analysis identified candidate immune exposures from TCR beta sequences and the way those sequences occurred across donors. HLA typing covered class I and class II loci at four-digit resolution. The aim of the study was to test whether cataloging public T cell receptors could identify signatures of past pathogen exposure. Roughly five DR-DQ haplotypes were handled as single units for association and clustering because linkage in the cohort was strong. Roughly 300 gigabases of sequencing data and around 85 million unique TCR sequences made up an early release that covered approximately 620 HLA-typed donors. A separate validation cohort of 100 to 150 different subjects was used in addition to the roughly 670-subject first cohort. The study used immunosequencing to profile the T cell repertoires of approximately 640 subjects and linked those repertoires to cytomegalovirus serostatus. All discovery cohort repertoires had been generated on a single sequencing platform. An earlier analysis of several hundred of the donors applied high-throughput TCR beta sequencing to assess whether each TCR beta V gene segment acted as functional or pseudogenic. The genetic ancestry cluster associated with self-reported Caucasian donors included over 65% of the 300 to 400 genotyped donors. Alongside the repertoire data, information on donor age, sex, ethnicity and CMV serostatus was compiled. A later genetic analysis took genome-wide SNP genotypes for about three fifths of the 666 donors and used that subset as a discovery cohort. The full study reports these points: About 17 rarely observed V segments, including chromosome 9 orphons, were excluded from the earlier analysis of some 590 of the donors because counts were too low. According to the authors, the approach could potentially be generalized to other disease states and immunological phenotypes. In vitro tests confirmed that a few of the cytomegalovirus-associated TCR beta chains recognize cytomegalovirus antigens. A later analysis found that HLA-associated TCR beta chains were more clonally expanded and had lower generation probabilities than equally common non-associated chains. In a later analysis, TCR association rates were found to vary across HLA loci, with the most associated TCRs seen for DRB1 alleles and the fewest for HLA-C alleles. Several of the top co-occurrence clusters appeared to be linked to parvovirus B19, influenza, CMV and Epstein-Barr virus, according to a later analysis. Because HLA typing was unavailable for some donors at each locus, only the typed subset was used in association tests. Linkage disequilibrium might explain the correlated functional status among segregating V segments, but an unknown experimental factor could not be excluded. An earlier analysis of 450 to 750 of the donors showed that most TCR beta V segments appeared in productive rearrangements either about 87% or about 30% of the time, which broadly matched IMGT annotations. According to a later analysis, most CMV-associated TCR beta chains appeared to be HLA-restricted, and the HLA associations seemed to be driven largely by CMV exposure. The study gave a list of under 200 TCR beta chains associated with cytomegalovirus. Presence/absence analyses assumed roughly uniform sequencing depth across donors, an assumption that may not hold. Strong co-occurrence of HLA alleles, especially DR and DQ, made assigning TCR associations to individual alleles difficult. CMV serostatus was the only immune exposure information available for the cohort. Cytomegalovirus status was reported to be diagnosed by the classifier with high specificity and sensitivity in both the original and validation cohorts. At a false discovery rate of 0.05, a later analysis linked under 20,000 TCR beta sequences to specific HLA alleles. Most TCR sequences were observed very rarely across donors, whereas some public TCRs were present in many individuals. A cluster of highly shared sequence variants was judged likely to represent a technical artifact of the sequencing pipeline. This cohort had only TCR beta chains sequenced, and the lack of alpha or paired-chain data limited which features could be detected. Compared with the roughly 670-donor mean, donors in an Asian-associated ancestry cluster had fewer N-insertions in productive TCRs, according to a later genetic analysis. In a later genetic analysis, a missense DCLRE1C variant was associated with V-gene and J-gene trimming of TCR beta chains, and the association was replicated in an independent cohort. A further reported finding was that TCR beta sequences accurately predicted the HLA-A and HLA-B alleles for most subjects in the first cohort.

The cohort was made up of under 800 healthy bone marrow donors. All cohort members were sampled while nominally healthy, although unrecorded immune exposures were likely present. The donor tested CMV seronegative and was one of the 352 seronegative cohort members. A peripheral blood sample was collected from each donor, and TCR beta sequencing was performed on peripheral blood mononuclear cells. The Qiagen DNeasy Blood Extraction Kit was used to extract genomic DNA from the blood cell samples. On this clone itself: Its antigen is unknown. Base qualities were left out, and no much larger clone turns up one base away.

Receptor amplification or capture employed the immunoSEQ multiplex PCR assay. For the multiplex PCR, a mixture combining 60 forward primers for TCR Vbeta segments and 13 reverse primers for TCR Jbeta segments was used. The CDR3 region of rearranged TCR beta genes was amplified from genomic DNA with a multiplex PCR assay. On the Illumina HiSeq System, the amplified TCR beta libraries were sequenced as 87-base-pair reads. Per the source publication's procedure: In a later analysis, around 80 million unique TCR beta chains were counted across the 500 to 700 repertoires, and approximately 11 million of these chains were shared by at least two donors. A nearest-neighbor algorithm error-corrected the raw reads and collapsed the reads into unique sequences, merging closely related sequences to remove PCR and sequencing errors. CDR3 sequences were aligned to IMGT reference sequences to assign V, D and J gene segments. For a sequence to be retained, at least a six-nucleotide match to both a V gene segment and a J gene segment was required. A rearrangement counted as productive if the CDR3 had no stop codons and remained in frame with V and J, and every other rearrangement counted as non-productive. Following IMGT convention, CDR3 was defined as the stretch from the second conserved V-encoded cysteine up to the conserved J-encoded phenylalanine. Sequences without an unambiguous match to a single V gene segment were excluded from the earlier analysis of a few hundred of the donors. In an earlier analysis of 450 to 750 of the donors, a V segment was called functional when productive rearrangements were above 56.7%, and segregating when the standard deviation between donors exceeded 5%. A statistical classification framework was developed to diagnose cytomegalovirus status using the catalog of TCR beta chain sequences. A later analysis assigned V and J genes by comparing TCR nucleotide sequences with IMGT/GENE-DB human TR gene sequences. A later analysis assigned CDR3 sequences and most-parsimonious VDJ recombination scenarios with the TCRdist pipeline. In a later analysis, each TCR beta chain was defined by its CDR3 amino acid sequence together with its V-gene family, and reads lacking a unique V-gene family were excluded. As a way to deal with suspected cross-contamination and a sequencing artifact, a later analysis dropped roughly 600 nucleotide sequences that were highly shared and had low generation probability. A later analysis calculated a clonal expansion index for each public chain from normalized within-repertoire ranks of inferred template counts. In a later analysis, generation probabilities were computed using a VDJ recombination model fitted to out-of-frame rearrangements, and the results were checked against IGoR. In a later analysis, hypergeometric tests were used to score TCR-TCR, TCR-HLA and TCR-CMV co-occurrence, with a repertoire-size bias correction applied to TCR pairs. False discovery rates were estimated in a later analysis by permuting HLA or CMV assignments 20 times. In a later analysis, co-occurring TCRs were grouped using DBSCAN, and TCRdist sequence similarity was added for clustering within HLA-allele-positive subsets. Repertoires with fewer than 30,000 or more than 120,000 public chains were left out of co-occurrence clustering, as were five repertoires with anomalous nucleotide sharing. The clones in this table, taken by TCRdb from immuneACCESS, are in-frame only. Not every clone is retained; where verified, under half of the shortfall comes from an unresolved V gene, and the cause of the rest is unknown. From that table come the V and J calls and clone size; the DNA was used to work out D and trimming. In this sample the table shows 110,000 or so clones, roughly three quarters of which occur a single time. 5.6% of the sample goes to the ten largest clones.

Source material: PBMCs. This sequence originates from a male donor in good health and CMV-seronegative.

The nucleotide sequence reads as follows: TGCGCCAGCAGCTCGAAACAGGGATTAGCTGAAGCTTTCTTT. Protein translation: CASSSKQGLAEAFF. This receptor chain uses TRBV5-1 and TRBJ1-1, and perhaps TRBD1 as D gene, on 6 matching bases. From its cysteine to its phenylalanine, the CDR3 spans 14 amino acids. Just the 42-base CDR3 DNA is kept, in frame starting at base 1. CDR1 and CDR2 (SGHRS, YFSETQ) derive from the germline V gene. V is clipped by 3 bases and J by 6 bases, and the sequence between their germline boundaries is 15 bases long.